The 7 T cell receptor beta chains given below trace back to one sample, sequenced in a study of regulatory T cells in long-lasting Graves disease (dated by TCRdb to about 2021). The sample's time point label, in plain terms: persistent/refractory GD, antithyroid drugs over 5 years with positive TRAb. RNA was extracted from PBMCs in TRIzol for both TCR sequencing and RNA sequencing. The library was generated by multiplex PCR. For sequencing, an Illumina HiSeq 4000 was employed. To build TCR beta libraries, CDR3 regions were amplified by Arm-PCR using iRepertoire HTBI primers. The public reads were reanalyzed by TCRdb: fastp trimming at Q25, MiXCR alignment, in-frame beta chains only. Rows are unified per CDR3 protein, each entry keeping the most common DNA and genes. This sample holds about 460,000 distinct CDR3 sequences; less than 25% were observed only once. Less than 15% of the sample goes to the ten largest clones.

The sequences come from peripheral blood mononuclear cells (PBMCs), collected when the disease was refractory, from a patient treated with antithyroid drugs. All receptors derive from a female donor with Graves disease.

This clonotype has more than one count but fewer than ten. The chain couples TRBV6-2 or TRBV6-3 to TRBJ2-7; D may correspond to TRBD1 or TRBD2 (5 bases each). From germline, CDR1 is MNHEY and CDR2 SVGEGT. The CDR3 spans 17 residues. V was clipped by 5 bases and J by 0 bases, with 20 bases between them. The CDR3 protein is CASSLQTPGRSSYEQYF. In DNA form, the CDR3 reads TGTGCCAGCAGTCTCCAGACTCCGGGACGGAGCTCCTACGAGCAGTACTTC.

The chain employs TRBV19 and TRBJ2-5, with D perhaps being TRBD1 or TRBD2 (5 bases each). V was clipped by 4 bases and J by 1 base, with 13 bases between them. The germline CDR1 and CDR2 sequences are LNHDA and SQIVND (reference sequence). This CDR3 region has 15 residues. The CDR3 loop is CASSSMSGTQETQYF. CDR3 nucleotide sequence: TGTGCCAGTAGTAGTATGTCGGGGACCCAAGAGACCCAGTACTTC.

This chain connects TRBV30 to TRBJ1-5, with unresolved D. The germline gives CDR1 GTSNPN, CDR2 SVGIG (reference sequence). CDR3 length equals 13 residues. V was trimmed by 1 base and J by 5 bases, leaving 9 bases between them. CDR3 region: CAWSGSRDQPQHF. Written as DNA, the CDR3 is TGTGCCTGGAGTGGCTCACGGGATCAGCCCCAGCATTTT. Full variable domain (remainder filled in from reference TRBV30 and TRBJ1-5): SQTIHQWPATLVQPVGSPLSLECTVEGTSNPNLYWYRQAAGRGLQLLFYSVGIGQISSEVPQNLSASRPQDRQFILSSKKLLLSDSGFYLCAWSGSRDQPQHFGDGTRLSIL.

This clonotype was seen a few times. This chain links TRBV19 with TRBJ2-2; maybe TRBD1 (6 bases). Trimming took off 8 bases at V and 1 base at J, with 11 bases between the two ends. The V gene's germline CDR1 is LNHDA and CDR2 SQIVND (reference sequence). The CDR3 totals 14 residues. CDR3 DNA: TGTGCCAGTCAAGGGACAAGGAACACCGGGGAGCTGTTTTTT. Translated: CASQGTRNTGELFF.

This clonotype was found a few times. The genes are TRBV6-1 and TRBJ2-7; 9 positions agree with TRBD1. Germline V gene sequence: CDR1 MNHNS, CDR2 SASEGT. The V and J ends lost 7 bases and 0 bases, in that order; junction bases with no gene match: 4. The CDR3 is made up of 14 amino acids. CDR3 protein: CASTRQGVSYEQYF. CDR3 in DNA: TGTGCCAGCACAAGACAGGGGGTCTCCTACGAGCAGTACTTC.

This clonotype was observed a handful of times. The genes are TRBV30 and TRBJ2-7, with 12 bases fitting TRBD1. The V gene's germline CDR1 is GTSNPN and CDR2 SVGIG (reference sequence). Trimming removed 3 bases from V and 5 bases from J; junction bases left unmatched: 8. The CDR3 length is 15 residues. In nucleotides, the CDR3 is TGTGCCTGGAGCCTAGAAGGGACAGGGGGCGACGAGCAGTACTTC. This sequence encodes CAWSLEGTGGDEQYF. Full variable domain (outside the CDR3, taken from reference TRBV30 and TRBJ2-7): SQTIHQWPATLVQPVGSPLSLECTVEGTSNPNLYWYRQAAGRGLQLLFYSVGIGQISSEVPQNLSASRPQDRQFILSSKKLLLSDSGFYLCAWSLEGTGGDEQYFGPGTRLTVT.

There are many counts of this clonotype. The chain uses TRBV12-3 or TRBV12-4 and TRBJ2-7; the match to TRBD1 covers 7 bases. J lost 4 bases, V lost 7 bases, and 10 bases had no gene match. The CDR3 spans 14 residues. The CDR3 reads CASKTDRDRYEQYF. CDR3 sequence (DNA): TGTGCCAGCAAGACTGACAGGGACCGATACGAGCAGTACTTC.